Sequencing of this T cell receptor beta chain was carried out in a study of identical twins. Template switching added a universal primer site, and cDNA bore unique molecular identifiers. One entry per CDR3 protein results from TCRdb running MiXCR on the 5' RACE reads. Found here are 350,000 to 600,000 distinct CDR3 sequences, 14% of them singletons; the top ten hold around 0.57%. Findings and caveats of the study: Within twin pairs, the out-of-frame alpha sequences they shared showed excess low generation probability. Weaker excess twin sharing was observed in beta out-of-frame sequences. Conclusions were drawn cross-sectionally by statistical analysis, without following the same donors.

Details on this clonotype: The antigen remains undetermined.

These data were also filed under a second study, of yellow fever vaccine responses in identical twins.

This TCR came from a woman aged 18 to 35 in good health. The sequencing sample was made of CD4+ T cells sorted from blood.

CDR3 DNA: TGTGCCAGCAGTTTAATGGGACTAGCGGGCGTACCCTACGAGCAGTACTTC. It encodes CASSLMGLAGVPYEQYF. The rearrangement joins TRBV28 to TRBJ2-7; 12 bases map to TRBD2. The CDR3 is 17 amino acids. The trim removed 2 bases at V and 2 bases at J, leaving 7 bases unmatched. Germline assignment: CDR1 MDHEN and CDR2 SYDVKM.